These T cell receptor beta chains were read from a single sample in a study of cytomegalovirus exposure and HLA in healthy donors. The repertoire was sequenced with immunoSEQ multiplex PCR; TCRdb's copy has only in-frame clones and lacks some. Among fewer than 80,000 clones, 74% were seen once, and the ten largest hold 11%. Sequenced: PBMCs. The receptors were gathered from a woman aged 55-69 years in good health and CMV-seropositive. CDR3s include the opening cysteine and the closing phenylalanine or tryptophan. D genes are given only for firm matches. Not all rows give a size; the values are once, few, many and, for expanded clones, a class.

V gene: TRBV5-6; D gene: NA; clone size: NA; J gene: TRBJ1-2; CDR3 DNA: TGTGCCAGCAGCCAAGGACACATCCATGGCTACACCTTC; CDR3 protein: CASSQGHIHGYTF
V gene: TRBV6-1; D gene: TRBD2; clone size: NA; J gene: TRBJ2-7; CDR3 DNA: TGTGCCAGCAGTCCCCGGGAGGGACGGCACGAGCAGTACTTC; CDR3 protein: CASSPREGRHEQYF
V gene: TRBV5-1; D gene: NA; clone size: few; J gene: TRBJ1-1; CDR3 DNA: TGCGCCAGCAGCCAGGGACATATGAACACTGAAGCTTTCTTT; CDR3 protein: CASSQGHMNTEAFF
V gene: TRBV5-1; D gene: NA; clone size: NA; J gene: TRBJ1-1; CDR3 DNA: TGCGCCAGCAGCTTGGTGGCGGGAGTTAACACTGAAGCTTTCTTT; CDR3 protein: CASSLVAGVNTEAFF
V gene: TRBV6-1; D gene: NA; clone size: medium-sized; J gene: TRBJ2-7; CDR3 DNA: TGTGCCAGCAGGGGAGTTTCGGACGAGCAGTACTTC; CDR3 protein: CASRGVSDEQYF
V gene: TRBV27; D gene: NA; clone size: NA; J gene: TRBJ1-1; CDR3 DNA: TGTGCCAGCAGTAGGGGGACCGGTGAAGCTTTCTTT; CDR3 protein: CASSRGTGEAFF
V gene: TRBV2; D gene: TRBD2; clone size: NA; J gene: TRBJ2-2; CDR3 DNA: TGTGCCAGCAGTGAAGGTCTGGGGAGGGACACCGGGGAGCTGTTTTTT; CDR3 protein: CASSEGLGRDTGELFF
V gene: TRBV27; D gene: NA; clone size: NA; J gene: TRBJ2-1; CDR3 DNA: TGTGCCAGCTGGCGGGTTGCCTACAATGAGCAGTTCTTC; CDR3 protein: CASWRVAYNEQFF
V gene: TRBV2; D gene: NA; clone size: NA; J gene: TRBJ1-6; CDR3 DNA: TGTGCCAGCCGTTTGAGTGGACAGACAAATTCACCCCTCCACTTT; CDR3 protein: CASRLSGQTNSPLHF
V gene: TRBV6-6; D gene: TRBD1; clone size: NA; J gene: TRBJ1-5; CDR3 DNA: TGTGCCAGCAGTCCATCTGACAGGGTATCTTCTCAGCCCCAGCATTTT; CDR3 protein: CASSPSDRVSSQPQHF
V gene: TRBV12-5; D gene: TRBD1; clone size: NA; J gene: TRBJ2-2; CDR3 DNA: TGTGCTAGCATGTGGACAGGGGGCATTAGCGGAGTTACCGGGGAGCTGTTTTTT; CDR3 protein: CASMWTGGISGVTGELFF
V gene: TRBV7-9; D gene: NA; clone size: once; J gene: TRBJ2-1; CDR3 DNA: TGTGCCAGCAGCTTAACTCGTGAGCAGTTCTTC; CDR3 protein: CASSLTREQFF
V gene: TRBV13; D gene: TRBD1; clone size: NA; J gene: TRBJ1-6; CDR3 DNA: TGTGCCAGCAGCTCACCGGGACAGGGGTATTCACCCCTCCACTTT; CDR3 protein: CASSSPGQGYSPLHF
V gene: TRBV29-1; D gene: NA; clone size: NA; J gene: TRBJ2-2; CDR3 DNA: TGCAGCGTTGATCTCGGGGGGCAAGCCGGGGAGCTGTTTTTT; CDR3 protein: CSVDLGGQAGELFF
V gene: TRBV5-4; D gene: NA; clone size: NA; J gene: TRBJ2-1; CDR3 DNA: TGTGCCAGCAGCTTGGCGGGACTGTCGGATGAGCAGTTCTTC; CDR3 protein: CASSLAGLSDEQFF
V gene: TRBV2; D gene: TRBD1; clone size: NA; J gene: TRBJ2-2; CDR3 DNA: TGTGCCAGCAGTGTACAGGGGGTGAACACCGGGGAGCTGTTTTTT; CDR3 protein: CASSVQGVNTGELFF
V gene: TRBV11-3; D gene: TRBD2; clone size: few; J gene: TRBJ2-1; CDR3 DNA: TGTGCCAGCAGCTTTTTCGGGACTAGCGCGGTCAATGAGCAGTTCTTC; CDR3 protein: CASSFFGTSAVNEQFF
V gene: TRBV6-1; D gene: TRBD1; clone size: NA; J gene: TRBJ2-5; CDR3 DNA: TGTGCCAGCAGCGTGGGACAGAAGGAGACCCAGTACTTC; CDR3 protein: CASSVGQKETQYF
V gene: TRBV19; D gene: TRBD1; clone size: NA; J gene: TRBJ1-1; CDR3 DNA: TGTGCCAGTAGATTATCTCAGGACAGGGAGACTGAAGCTTTCTTT; CDR3 protein: CASRLSQDRETEAFF
V gene: TRBV5-1; D gene: TRBD1; clone size: NA; J gene: TRBJ1-2; CDR3 DNA: TGCGCCAGCAGCCTGATTAGCACAGGGGTAGGCTACACCTTC; CDR3 protein: CASSLISTGVGYTF
V gene: TRBV28; D gene: NA; clone size: NA; J gene: TRBJ1-6; CDR3 DNA: TGTGCCAGCAGTTTTCTCGGTTTGGATTCACCCCTCCACTTT; CDR3 protein: CASSFLGLDSPLHF
V gene: TRBV2; D gene: NA; clone size: few; J gene: TRBJ1-1; CDR3 DNA: TGTGCCAGCGGGGGAGGGCGCGAGGCTTTCTTT; CDR3 protein: CASGGGREAFF
V gene: TRBV6-5; D gene: TRBD2; clone size: once; J gene: TRBJ2-1; CDR3 DNA: TGTGCCAGCAAAGGTTCCTCTAGCGGGGAGCAGTTCTTC; CDR3 protein: CASKGSSSGEQFF
V gene: TRBV6-1; D gene: TRBD1; clone size: NA; J gene: TRBJ2-7; CDR3 DNA: TGTGCCAGCAGTGAAATGGGACAGGGTTACGAGCAGTACTTC; CDR3 protein: CASSEMGQGYEQYF
V gene: TRBV30; D gene: TRBD1; clone size: NA; J gene: TRBJ1-1; CDR3 DNA: TGTGCCTGGAGTTCCTACAGGGGAACTGAAGCTTTCTTT; CDR3 protein: CAWSSYRGTEAFF
V gene: TRBV5-4; D gene: TRBD2; clone size: once; J gene: TRBJ2-3; CDR3 DNA: TGTGCCAGCAGCTTAAAGGGACTAGCGGGGGGAACTAGCACAGATACGCAGTATTTT; CDR3 protein: CASSLKGLAGGTSTDTQYF
V gene: TRBV2; D gene: NA; clone size: few; J gene: TRBJ1-4; CDR3 DNA: TGTGCCAGCAGCCTTCGCATGGGGGGACGGGAAAAACTGTTTTTT; CDR3 protein: CASSLRMGGREKLFF
V gene: TRBV9; D gene: NA; clone size: NA; J gene: TRBJ2-1; CDR3 DNA: TGTGCCAGCAGCGTAAGCGGTTACAATGAGCAGTTCTTC; CDR3 protein: CASSVSGYNEQFF
V gene: TRBV4-2; D gene: NA; clone size: NA; J gene: TRBJ2-5; CDR3 DNA: TGTGCCAGCAGCCAAGCCGGGCGGGATGGTGAGACCCAGTACTTC; CDR3 protein: CASSQAGRDGETQYF
V gene: TRBV6-5; D gene: TRBD1; clone size: NA; J gene: TRBJ1-6; CDR3 DNA: TGTGCCAGCAGAGGACAGGGGAATTCACCCCTCCACTTT; CDR3 protein: CASRGQGNSPLHF
V gene: TRBV19; D gene: NA; clone size: NA; J gene: TRBJ2-5; CDR3 DNA: TGTGCCAGTAGTATGAGGACAGCTCAAGAGACCCAGTACTTC; CDR3 protein: CASSMRTAQETQYF
V gene: TRBV30; D gene: NA; clone size: NA; J gene: TRBJ1-6; CDR3 DNA: TGTGCCTGGGGACAGACTAATTCACCCCTCCACTTT; CDR3 protein: CAWGQTNSPLHF
V gene: TRBV5-1; D gene: NA; clone size: NA; J gene: TRBJ2-2; CDR3 DNA: TGCGCCAGCAGCTGGCATAGGAGCACCGGGGAGCTGTTTTTT; CDR3 protein: CASSWHRSTGELFF
V gene: TRBV28; D gene: NA; clone size: NA; J gene: TRBJ1-1; CDR3 DNA: TGTGCCAGCAGTTTATTGGGAGTCCCCGAAGCTTTCTTT; CDR3 protein: CASSLLGVPEAFF
V gene: TRBV5-4; D gene: TRBD2; clone size: NA; J gene: TRBJ2-5; CDR3 DNA: TGTGCCAGCAGCCGTCGACTAGCGGGAGTTCGAGAGACCCAGTACTTC; CDR3 protein: CASSRRLAGVRETQYF
V gene: TRBV7-6; D gene: TRBD1; clone size: few; J gene: TRBJ1-1; CDR3 DNA: TGTGCCAGCAGCTTAGTGACAGGGGCTGAAGCTTTCTTT; CDR3 protein: CASSLVTGAEAFF
V gene: TRBV5-1; D gene: TRBD1; clone size: NA; J gene: TRBJ1-6; CDR3 DNA: TGCGCCAGCAGCTCGGGACAGGGGAGCGATTCACCCCTCCACTTT; CDR3 protein: CASSSGQGSDSPLHF
V gene: TRBV19; D gene: TRBD1; clone size: NA; J gene: TRBJ1-2; CDR3 DNA: TGTGCCAGTACCCCTTCCGGGACAGGGGGCGAATACTATGGCTACACCTTC; CDR3 protein: CASTPSGTGGEYYGYTF
V gene: TRBV5-1; D gene: TRBD1; clone size: NA; J gene: TRBJ2-7; CDR3 DNA: TGCGCCAGCAGTAAAGGGACAGGGAAAAACGAGCAGTACTTC; CDR3 protein: CASSKGTGKNEQYF
V gene: TRBV14; D gene: NA; clone size: NA; J gene: TRBJ1-2; CDR3 DNA: TGTGCCAGCAGCCCAGGGGTGCGTGGATATGGCTACACCTTC; CDR3 protein: CASSPGVRGYGYTF
V gene: TRBV7-9; D gene: NA; clone size: NA; J gene: TRBJ2-3; CDR3 DNA: TGTGCCAGCACCCGGTCGAGGACAGATACGCAGTATTTT; CDR3 protein: CASTRSRTDTQYF
V gene: TRBV7-9; D gene: NA; clone size: NA; J gene: TRBJ1-5; CDR3 DNA: TGTGCCCCCTGGGGGGAGTACAATCAGCCCCAGCATTTT; CDR3 protein: CAPWGEYNQPQHF
V gene: TRBV16; D gene: NA; clone size: NA; J gene: TRBJ2-2; CDR3 DNA: TGTGCCAGCAGCCGAACACAGAACACCGGGGAGCTGTTTTTT; CDR3 protein: CASSRTQNTGELFF
V gene: TRBV30; D gene: NA; clone size: NA; J gene: TRBJ2-2; CDR3 DNA: TGTGCCTGGAGTAGACTACGGAACACCGGGGAGCTGTTTTTT; CDR3 protein: CAWSRLRNTGELFF
V gene: TRBV5-1; D gene: TRBD2; clone size: NA; J gene: TRBJ2-7; CDR3 DNA: TGCGCCAGCAGCTTGGCCCCACTAGCGGACTCCTACGAGCAGTACTTC; CDR3 protein: CASSLAPLADSYEQYF
V gene: TRBV30; D gene: NA; clone size: NA; J gene: TRBJ2-7; CDR3 DNA: TGTGCCTGGGAGTTTGCGTACGAGCAGTACTTC; CDR3 protein: CAWEFAYEQYF
V gene: TRBV5-4; D gene: TRBD1; clone size: few; J gene: TRBJ2-7; CDR3 DNA: TGTGCCAGCAGCCGGGAGGGACAGGGGAGGGAGCAGTACTTC; CDR3 protein: CASSREGQGREQYF